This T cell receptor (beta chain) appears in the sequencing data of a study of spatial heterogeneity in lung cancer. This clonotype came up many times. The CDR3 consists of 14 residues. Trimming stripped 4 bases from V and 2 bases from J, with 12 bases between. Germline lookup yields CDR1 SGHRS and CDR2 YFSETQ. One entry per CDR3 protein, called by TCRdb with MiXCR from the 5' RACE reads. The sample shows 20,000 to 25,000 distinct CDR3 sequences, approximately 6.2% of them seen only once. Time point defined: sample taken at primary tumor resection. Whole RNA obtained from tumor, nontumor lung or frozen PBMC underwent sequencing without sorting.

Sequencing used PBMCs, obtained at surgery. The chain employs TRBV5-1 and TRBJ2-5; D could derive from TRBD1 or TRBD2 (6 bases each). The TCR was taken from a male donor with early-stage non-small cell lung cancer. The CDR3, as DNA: TGCGCCAGCAGCAAGGGGGGCCCTCAAGAGACCCAGTACTTC. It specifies CASSKGGPQETQYF. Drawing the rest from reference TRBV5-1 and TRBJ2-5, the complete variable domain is KAGVTQTPRYLIKTRGQQVTLSCSPISGHRSVSWYQQTPGQGLQFLFEYFSETQRNKGNFPGRFSGRQFSNSRSEMNVSTLELGDSALYLCASSKGGPQETQYFGPGTRLLVL.